The clone carrying this TCR beta chain turned up a few times. The antigen remains undetermined. TCR cDNA molecules were tagged individually, and each one carried a unique molecular identifier. TCRdb passed the 5' RACE reads through MiXCR, listing each CDR3 protein once. The sample lists more than 9,500 distinct CDR3 sequences, more than 12% occurring once. This entry belongs to a study of spatial heterogeneity in lung cancer. As for the study in general: Beta-chain sequences consistently outnumbered alpha-chain sequences in detection. Study conclusions and caveats: Counts of expanded intratumoral alpha and beta TCRs tracked tumor mutation counts.

Time point meaning: sample taken at primary tumor resection. Researchers sequenced whole RNA taken from tumor, nontumor lung or frozen PBMC without sorting. CDR3 length: 14 amino acids. Per the germline V gene, CDR1 is DFQATT and CDR2 is SNEGSKA (reference sequence). The ends were cut back, 6 bases at V and 5 bases at J, with 19 bases in the middle. The sequence came from a male donor with early-stage non-small cell lung cancer. This chain connects TRBV20-1 to TRBJ2-5, with D tentatively TRBD2 (6 bases). The sequenced sample was lung tumor tissue, obtained at surgery. The CDR3 reads CSAAGQGDAETQYF. As DNA, the CDR3 is TGCAGTGCCGCGGGGCAAGGGGATGCTGAGACCCAGTACTTC.